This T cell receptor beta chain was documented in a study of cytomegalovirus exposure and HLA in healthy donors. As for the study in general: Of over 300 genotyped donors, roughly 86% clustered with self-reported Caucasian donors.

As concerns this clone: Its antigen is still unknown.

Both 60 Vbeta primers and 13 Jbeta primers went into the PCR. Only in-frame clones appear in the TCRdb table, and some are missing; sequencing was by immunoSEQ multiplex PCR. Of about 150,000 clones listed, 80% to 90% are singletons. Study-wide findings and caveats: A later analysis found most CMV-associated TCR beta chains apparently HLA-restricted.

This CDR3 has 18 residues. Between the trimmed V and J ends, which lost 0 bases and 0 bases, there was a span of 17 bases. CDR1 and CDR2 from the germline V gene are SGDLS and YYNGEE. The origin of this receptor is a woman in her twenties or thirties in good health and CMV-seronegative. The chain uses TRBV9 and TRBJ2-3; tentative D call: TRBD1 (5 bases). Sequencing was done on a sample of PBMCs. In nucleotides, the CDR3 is TGTGCCAGCAGCGTAGAGGGAAGGGGTTCGGTTAGCACAGATACGCAGTATTTT. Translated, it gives CASSVEGRGSVSTDTQYF.